This passage covers 18 T cell receptor beta chains from one sample sequenced in a study of blood T cell repertoires in COVID-19. This table comes from immunoSEQ multiplex PCR, and its TCRdb copy is limited to in-frame clones, with some not included. Here the sample spans over 40,000 clones, about 86% being singletons. The sample consisted of peripheral blood. The receptor set was obtained from a man older than 75 with active COVID-19.

The CDR3 DNA is TGTGCCAGTAGAACTCCGGGAACCCCGTCGGGCCAGCCCCAGCATTTT. The encoded protein is CASRTPGTPSGQPQHF. V is TRBV19 and J is TRBJ1-5; D is unclear. This CDR3 is built from 16 residues. Germline V CDR1 and CDR2: LNHDA, SQIVND (reference sequence). V lost 6 bases and J 7 bases, leaving 22 bases between the germline ends. Drawing the rest from reference TRBV19 and TRBJ1-5, the complete variable domain is DGGITQSPKYLFRKEGQNVTLSCEQNLNHDAMYWYRQDPGQGLRLIYYSQIVNDFQKGDIAEGYSVSREKKESFPLTVTSAQKNPTAFYLCASRTPGTPSGQPQHFGDGTRLSIL.

The chain is built from TRBV7-2 and TRBJ1-2; TRBD1 aligns across 7 bases. The trim removed 5 bases at V and 0 bases at J, leaving 3 bases unmatched. CDR3 length equals 14 residues. Germline V gives CDR1 SGHTA, CDR2 FQGNSA. For the CDR3, the DNA is TGTGCCAGCAGCAGGGGGCGGGCTAACTATGGCTACACCTTC. It translates to CASSRGRANYGYTF.

CDR3 amino acids: CASSLPVGQGNTGELFF. CDR3 in DNA: TGTGCCAGCAGCTTACCCGTCGGACAGGGAAACACCGGGGAGCTGTTTTTT. This rearrangement joins TRBV5-5 to TRBJ2-2; TRBD1 aligns across 8 bases. Trimming at V came to 2 bases and at J to 2 bases, leaving 8 bases not matched to a gene. Germline CDR1 is SGHKS and CDR2 is YYEKEE (reference sequence). The CDR3 runs to 17 residues. Together with reference TRBV5-5 and TRBJ2-2, the CDR3 gives the full variable domain: DAGVTQSPTHLIKTRGQQVTLRCSPISGHKSVSWYQQVLGQGPQFIFQYYEKEERGRGNFPDRFSARQFPNYSSELNVNALLLGDSALYLCASSLPVGQGNTGELFFGEGSRLTVL.

This clone was counted only a few times. The chain links TRBV25-1 to TRBJ1-2, with unresolved D. The CDR3 length is 13 residues. Germline-derived CDR1 and CDR2 are MGHDK and SYGVNS. V gave up 2 bases and J gave up 6 bases, with 10 bases separating them. DNA of the CDR3: TGTGCCAGCAGTGAACTCGGCCGGGATGGCTACACCTTC. Its translation: CASSELGRDGYTF.

The rearrangement uses TRBV5-3 and TRBJ2-7, with 11 bases lining up with TRBD2. TRBV5-3 is an open reading frame, and its role is uncertain. V shed 2 bases, J shed 2 bases, and the junction held 6 bases outside the gene matches. This CDR3 contains 16 residues. CDR3 amino acids: CARSLTYSGRAYEQYF. CDR3 bases: TGTGCCAGAAGCTTAACCTATAGCGGGAGGGCCTACGAGCAGTACTTC.

CDR3 sequence: CASSRQGAPAEAFF. CDR3 sequence (DNA): TGTGCCAGCAGCCGACAGGGGGCGCCGGCTGAAGCTTTCTTT. The chain couples TRBV9 to TRBJ1-1; 10 bases fit TRBD1. The CDR3 has 14 amino acids. Germline V gives CDR1 SGDLS, CDR2 YYNGEE. Trimming removed 4 bases from V and 6 bases from J; junction bases left unmatched: 6. Drawing the rest from reference TRBV9 and TRBJ1-1, the complete variable domain is DSGVTQTPKHLITATGQRVTLRCSPRSGDLSVYWYQQSLDQGLQFLIQYYNGEERAKGNILERFSAQQFPDLHSELNLSSLELGDSALYFCASSRQGAPAEAFFGQGTRLTVV.

The chain links TRBV2 to TRBJ1-2; the match to TRBD1 covers 11 bases. The germline CDR1 and CDR2 sequences are SNHLY and FYNNEI. This CDR3 region has 13 residues. The ends lost 4 bases at V and 7 bases at J; junction bases unmatched: 2. This CDR3 is CASSGTGGAGYTF. In DNA form, the CDR3 reads TGTGCCAGCAGTGGGACAGGGGGCGCTGGCTACACCTTC.

This chain links TRBV28 with TRBJ2-7, with 7 bases aligning to TRBD2. V shed 2 bases and J 0 bases; nucleotides not matched to a gene: 1. Germline V gene data show CDR1 as MDHEN and CDR2 as SYDVKM. There are 14 residues in the CDR3. The CDR3 bases are TGTGCCAGCAGTTTACGGGGGGTCTCCTACGAGCAGTACTTC. This codes for CASSLRGVSYEQYF.

This clone was counted between two and nine times. V usage is TRBV7-9 and J usage is TRBJ1-3, with D unclear. The ends were cut back, 0 bases at V and 0 bases at J, with 18 bases in the middle. Germline CDR1 is SEHNR and CDR2 is FQNEAQ (reference sequence). The CDR3 spans 19 residues. The CDR3 loop is CASSLASVVTQYSGNTIYF. CDR3 coding DNA: TGTGCCAGCAGCTTAGCGTCGGTTGTCACCCAATACTCTGGAAACACCATATATTTT.

The V and J genes are TRBV9 and TRBJ1-1; D possibly corresponds to TRBD1 (5 bases). The germline V and J ends were trimmed by 1 base and 2 bases, with 9 bases remaining between them. Per germline, CDR1 SGDLS and CDR2 YYNGEE. This CDR3 contains 14 residues. CDR3 in DNA: TGTGCCAGCAGCGTACAGGGAATAAACACTGAAGCTTTCTTT. This encodes CASSVQGINTEAFF.

The chain couples TRBV29-1 to TRBJ2-1; D remains unclear. Germline CDR1 and CDR2: SQVTM and ANQGSEA. The CDR3 consists of 11 residues. Trimming cost V 5 bases and J 5 bases, with 7 bases left between them. CDR3 bases: TGCAGCGTTTACCGGGACAATGAGCAGTTCTTC. Amino acid sequence: CSVYRDNEQFF.

In its sample, this clone was seen a few times. This sequence joins TRBV3-1 (or the pseudogene TRBV3-2) and TRBJ2-2, with TRBD2 identical over 10 bases. Germline loops: CDR1 LGHDT, CDR2 YNNKEL (reference sequence). CDR3 length equals 16 residues. Trimming removed 1 base from V and 2 bases from J; junction bases left unmatched: 1. CDR3 nucleotide sequence: TGTGCCAGCAGCCAAGCACTAGCGGGAAACACCGGGGAGCTGTTTTTT. It is translated as CASSQALAGNTGELFF.

The chain recombines TRBV5-4 with TRBJ2-3; perhaps TRBD2 as D (5 bases). V was pared by 4 bases and J by 2 bases, with 17 bases between. The CDR3 spans 16 residues. Germline-derived CDR1 and CDR2 are SGHNT and YYREEE (reference sequence). The DNA for the CDR3 is TGTGCCAGCAGCGGGGAACTAGGAGGCTACACAGATACGCAGTATTTT. Protein sequence: CASSGELGGYTDTQYF.

The chain recombines TRBV7-9 with TRBJ1-1, with 7 positions matching TRBD1. Germline-derived CDR1 and CDR2 are SEHNR and FQNEAQ (reference sequence). V lost 5 bases, J lost 8 bases, and 2 bases stayed unmatched. The CDR3 extends over 11 amino acids. CDR3 coding DNA: TGTGCCAGCAGCGCGACAGGGGAAGCTTTCTTT. Translation: CASSATGEAFF.

The rearrangement joins TRBV28 to TRBJ2-6; D gene uncertain. Looked up from germline, CDR1 is MDHEN and CDR2 is SYDVKM. V lost 6 bases and J 0 bases, leaving 6 bases between the germline ends. The CDR3 covers 14 residues. The DNA for the CDR3 is TGTGCCAGCAGAATCAGCTCTGGGGCCAACGTCCTGACTTTC. It encodes CASRISSGANVLTF.

There are a few counts of this clone. The chain combines TRBV7-2 with TRBJ2-7, with 11 bases lining up with TRBD1. The germline CDR1 and CDR2 sequences are SGHTA and FQGNSA. The CDR3 runs to 14 residues. V lost 5 bases to trimming and J lost 9 bases; unmatched junction nucleotides: 9. The CDR3 bases are TGTGCCAGCAGCCCCGGGACAGGGGGTTTAGGGCAGTACTTC. It yields the protein CASSPGTGGLGQYF.

V usage is TRBV20-1 and J usage is TRBJ2-1, with TRBD2 matching 10 bases. Trimming at V came to 6 bases and at J to 4 bases, leaving 9 bases not matched to a gene. CDR1 is DFQATT and CDR2 is SNEGSKA in the germline V gene (reference sequence). The CDR3 loop spans 15 amino acids. CDR3 DNA: TGCAGTGCAAGTAGAACTAGCGGGGAATACAATGAGCAGTTCTTC. Translating it yields CSASRTSGEYNEQFF.

The chain links TRBV18 to TRBJ1-3; D gene ambiguous. Germline V gene sequence: CDR1 KGHSH, CDR2 LQKENI. The CDR3 spans 15 residues. V lost 0 bases and J 3 bases, leaving 9 bases between the germline ends. The CDR3 DNA reads as TGTGCCAGCTCACCACCTGAACATTTTGGAAACACCATATATTTT. It encodes CASSPPEHFGNTIYF.